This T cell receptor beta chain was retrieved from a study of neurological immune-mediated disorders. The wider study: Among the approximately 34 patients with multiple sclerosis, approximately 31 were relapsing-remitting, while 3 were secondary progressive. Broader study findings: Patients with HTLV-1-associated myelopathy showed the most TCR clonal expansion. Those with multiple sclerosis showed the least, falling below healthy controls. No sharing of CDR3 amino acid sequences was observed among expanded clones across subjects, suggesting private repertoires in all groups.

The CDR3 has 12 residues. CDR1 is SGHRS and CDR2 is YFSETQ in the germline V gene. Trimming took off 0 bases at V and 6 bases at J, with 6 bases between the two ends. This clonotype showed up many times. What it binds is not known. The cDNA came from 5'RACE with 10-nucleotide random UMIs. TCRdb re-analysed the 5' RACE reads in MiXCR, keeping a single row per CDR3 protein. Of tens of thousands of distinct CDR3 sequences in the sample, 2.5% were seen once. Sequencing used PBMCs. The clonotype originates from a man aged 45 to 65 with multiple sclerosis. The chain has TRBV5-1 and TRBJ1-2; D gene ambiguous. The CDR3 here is CASSLDRDGYTF. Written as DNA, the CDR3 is TGCGCCAGCAGCTTGGATCGGGATGGCTACACCTTC.